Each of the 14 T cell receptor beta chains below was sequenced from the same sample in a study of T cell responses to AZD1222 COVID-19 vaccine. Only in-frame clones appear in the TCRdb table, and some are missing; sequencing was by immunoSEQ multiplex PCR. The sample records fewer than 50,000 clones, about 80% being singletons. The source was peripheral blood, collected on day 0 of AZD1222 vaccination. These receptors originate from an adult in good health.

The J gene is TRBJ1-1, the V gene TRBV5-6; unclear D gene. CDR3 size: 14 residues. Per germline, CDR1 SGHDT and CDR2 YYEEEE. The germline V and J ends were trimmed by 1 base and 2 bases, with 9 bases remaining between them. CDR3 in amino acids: CASSLLALNTEAFF. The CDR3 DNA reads TGTGCCAGCAGCTTGCTGGCGCTAAACACTGAAGCTTTCTTT.

For the CDR3, the DNA is TGTGCCAGCAGCCCCCTTCCGAATCAGCCCCAGCATTTT. It specifies CASSPLPNQPQHF. The V and J genes are TRBV7-2 and TRBJ1-5, with no clear D. The CDR3 is 13 residues long. The ends were cut back, 5 bases at V and 4 bases at J, with 9 bases in the middle. Per germline, CDR1 SGHTA and CDR2 FQGNSA.

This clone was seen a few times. CDR3 region: CATSDPQRVGKAFF. The CDR3, as DNA: TGTGCCACCAGTGATCCCCAGAGGGTGGGTAAAGCTTTCTTT. This sequence joins TRBV24-1 and TRBJ1-1, with D unclear. Germline V gene sequence: CDR1 KGHDR, CDR2 SFDVKD. This CDR3 contains 14 residues. The V and J ends lost 3 bases and 9 bases respectively, with 16 bases between them.

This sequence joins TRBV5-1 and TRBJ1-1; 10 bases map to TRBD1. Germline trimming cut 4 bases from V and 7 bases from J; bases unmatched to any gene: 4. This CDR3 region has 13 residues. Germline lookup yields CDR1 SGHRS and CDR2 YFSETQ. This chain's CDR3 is CASSGGQGNEAFF. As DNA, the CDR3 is TGCGCCAGCAGCGGGGGACAGGGGAATGAAGCTTTCTTT.

The CDR3 nucleotides are TGTGCCAGCAGCTCCGTCGTGGAGCGGGGGGCTGAGCAGTTCTTC. It yields the protein CASSSVVERGAEQFF. This chain connects TRBV7-3 to TRBJ2-1, with TRBD2 identical over 9 bases. J gave up 9 bases and V 4 bases, and 10 bases lay outside the gene matches. The CDR3 is 15 residues long. CDR1 SGHTA and CDR2 FQGTGA come from the germline V gene.

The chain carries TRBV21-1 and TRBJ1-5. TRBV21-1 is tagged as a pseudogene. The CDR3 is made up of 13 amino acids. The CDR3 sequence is CASLRAGGQPQHF. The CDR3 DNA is TGTGCCAGCCTCAGGGCGGGTGGTCAGCCCCAGCATTTT.

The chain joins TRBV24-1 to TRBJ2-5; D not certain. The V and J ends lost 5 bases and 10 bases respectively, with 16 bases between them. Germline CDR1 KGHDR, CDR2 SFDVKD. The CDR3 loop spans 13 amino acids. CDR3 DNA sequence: TGTGCCACCAGTGTTGGCGAGAAGAGAGGCCAGTACTTC. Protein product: CATSVGEKRGQYF.

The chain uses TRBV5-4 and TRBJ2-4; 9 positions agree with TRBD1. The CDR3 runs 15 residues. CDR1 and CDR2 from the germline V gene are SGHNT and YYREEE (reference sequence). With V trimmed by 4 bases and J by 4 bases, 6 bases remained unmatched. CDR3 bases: TGTGCCAGCAGCCCGGGACAGGGACTAAAAAACATTCAGTACTTC. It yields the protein CASSPGQGLKNIQYF. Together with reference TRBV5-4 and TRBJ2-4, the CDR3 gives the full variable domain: ETGVTQSPTHLIKTRGQQVTLRCSSQSGHNTVSWYQQALGQGPQFIFQYYREEENGRGNFPPRFSGLQFPNYSSELNVNALELDDSALYLCASSPGQGLKNIQYFGAGTRLSVL.

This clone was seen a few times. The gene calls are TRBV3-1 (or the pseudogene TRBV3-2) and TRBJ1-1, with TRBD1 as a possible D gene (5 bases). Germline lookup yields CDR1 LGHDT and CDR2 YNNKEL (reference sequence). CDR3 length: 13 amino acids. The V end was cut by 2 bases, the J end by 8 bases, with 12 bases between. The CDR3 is CASSQTRGAEAFF. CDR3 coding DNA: TGTGCCAGCAGCCAAACGCGGGGCGCGGAAGCTTTCTTT.

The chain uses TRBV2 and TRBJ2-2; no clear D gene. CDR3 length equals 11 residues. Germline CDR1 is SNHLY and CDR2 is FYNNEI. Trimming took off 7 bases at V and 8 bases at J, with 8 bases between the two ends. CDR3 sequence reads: CASNPLGELFF. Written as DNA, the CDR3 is TGTGCCAGCAACCCCTTGGGGGAGCTGTTTTTT.

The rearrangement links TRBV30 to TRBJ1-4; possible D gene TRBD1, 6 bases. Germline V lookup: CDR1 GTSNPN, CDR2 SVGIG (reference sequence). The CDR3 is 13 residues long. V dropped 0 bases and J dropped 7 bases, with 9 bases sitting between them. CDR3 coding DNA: TGTGCCTGGAGTGTACAGGGTTTTGAAAAACTGTTTTTT. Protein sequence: CAWSVQGFEKLFF.

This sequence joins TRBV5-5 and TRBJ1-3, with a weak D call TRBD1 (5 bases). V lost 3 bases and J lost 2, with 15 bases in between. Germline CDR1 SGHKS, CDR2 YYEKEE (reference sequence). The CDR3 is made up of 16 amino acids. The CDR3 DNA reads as TGTGCCAGCAGCTGGTGGGACTTTTTACCTGGAAACACCATATATTTT. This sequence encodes CASSWWDFLPGNTIYF. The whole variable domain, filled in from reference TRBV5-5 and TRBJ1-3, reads DAGVTQSPTHLIKTRGQQVTLRCSPISGHKSVSWYQQVLGQGPQFIFQYYEKEERGRGNFPDRFSARQFPNYSSELNVNALLLGDSALYLCASSWWDFLPGNTIYFGEGSWLTVV.

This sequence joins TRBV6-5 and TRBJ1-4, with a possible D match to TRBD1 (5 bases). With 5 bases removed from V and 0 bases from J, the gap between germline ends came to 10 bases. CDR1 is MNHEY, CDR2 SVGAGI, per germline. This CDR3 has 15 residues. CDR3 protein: CASSRQKATNEKLFF. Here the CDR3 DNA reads TGTGCCAGCAGTCGACAGAAGGCAACTAATGAAAAACTGTTTTTT.

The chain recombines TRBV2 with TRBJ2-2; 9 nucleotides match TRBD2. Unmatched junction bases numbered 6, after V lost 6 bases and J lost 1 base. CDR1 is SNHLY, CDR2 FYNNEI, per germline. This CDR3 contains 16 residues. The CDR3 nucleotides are TGTGCCAGCAGGGCCATTAGCGGGGGGAACACCGGGGAGCTGTTTTTT. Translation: CASRAISGGNTGELFF.